This TCR beta chain was found in a study of early T cells in non-severe SARS-CoV-2 infection (dated by TCRdb to the early 2020s). Regarding the research as a whole: TCR sequencing used bulk RNA from unsorted whole blood, so alpha and beta chains could not be paired.

Overall study results and their limits: VDJdb matching was skewed toward anti-spike CD8 responses and likely underestimated virus-specific expansions by missing private and CD4 specificities.

This was a case-control study nested in a cohort of healthcare workers in London, UK, who had nasopharyngeal swab PCR tests and blood samples taken every week. Between 23 and 31 March 2020, the week of the UK lockdown, healthcare workers were enrolled and then followed up weekly for as long as 16 weeks. Library preparation used 5' RACE. Sequenced on a NextSeq 500. Unique molecular identifiers were attached to individual cDNA molecules in the TCR library protocol so that sequencing error and PCR bias could be corrected. Both TCR alpha and beta chains were sequenced, and tight co-correlation was observed between alpha and beta sequence abundances in each sample. The paper's processing steps were these. Decombinator V4 was used to annotate TCR sequences for V gene, J gene and CDR3. TCRs were defined as expanded if a significant change between any two time points was detected under a Poisson model with p below 0.0001. TCR abundances were normalised to the total number of TCRs sequenced in each sample and reported as counts per million. TRAV1-2 paired with TRAJ12, TRAJ20 or TRAJ33 defined MAIT TCRs, while TRAV10 paired with TRAJ18 defined iNKT TCRs. A search of VDJdb, accessed on 1 November 2021, was run for TCRs annotated to CMV, EBV and SARS-CoV-2, with TCRs annotated for multiple antigens excluded. TCRdb reran the public reads through fastp at Q25 and MiXCR, keeping productive beta chains. Identical CDR3 proteins give one entry, which carries the most common genes and DNA. The V and J calls reflect TCRdb's pipeline rather than the authors' work. Across this sample there are about 67,000 distinct CDR3 sequences, with approximately 10% seen only once. About 4.1% of the sample belongs to the ten largest clones.

Concerning this clonotype: Its specific antigen is unknown. No much larger clonotype is one base removed from it; base qualities were not supplied.

CDR1 and CDR2 (SGHDN, FVKESK) derive from the germline V gene. Taken from cysteine to phenylalanine, the CDR3 has 21 residues. CDR3 DNA is the only sequence kept; it has 63 bases, read in frame from the first base. Compared with germline, V lacks 2 bases and J lacks 12 bases; bases without a gene match: 28. The source material was whole blood. The V and J segments used are TRBV14 and TRBJ2-1, and 10 junctional nucleotides match TRBD2. This clonotype was obtained from an adult who was a healthcare worker with PCR-confirmed SARS-CoV-2 infection or an uninfected control (not recorded which). The CDR3 corresponds to CASSQRTTRTISGRTAGAQFF. The DNA sequence is given as TGTGCCAGCAGCCAAAGGACCACTCGAACCATTAGCGGGAGGACAGCGGGTGCGCAGTTCTTC.